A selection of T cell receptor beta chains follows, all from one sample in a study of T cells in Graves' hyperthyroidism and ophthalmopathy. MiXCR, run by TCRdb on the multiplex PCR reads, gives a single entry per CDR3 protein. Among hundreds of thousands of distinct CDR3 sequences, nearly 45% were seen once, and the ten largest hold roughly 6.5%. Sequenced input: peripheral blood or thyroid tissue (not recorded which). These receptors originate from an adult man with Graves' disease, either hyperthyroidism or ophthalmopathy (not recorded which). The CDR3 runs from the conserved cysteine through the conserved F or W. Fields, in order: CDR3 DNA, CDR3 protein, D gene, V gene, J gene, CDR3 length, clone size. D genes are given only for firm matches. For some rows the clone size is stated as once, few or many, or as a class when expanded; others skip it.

DNA: TGTGCCAGCAGTTCCCCAGACCTAATTAGCAATCAGCCCCAGCATTTT
CDR3: CASSSPDLISNQPQHF
D: -
V: TRBV25-1
J: TRBJ1-5
length: 16
size: -

DNA: TGTGCCAGCTCACCCATTCGGGACAGGGGTCGTCAGCCCCAGCATTTT
CDR3: CASSPIRDRGRQPQHF
D: TRBD1
V: TRBV7-2
J: TRBJ1-5
length: 16
size: -

DNA: TGCGCCAGCAGCCTCCTCTTTCCCCGACTACAAGAGACCCAGTACTTC
CDR3: CASSLLFPRLQETQYF
D: -
V: TRBV7-9
J: TRBJ2-5
length: 16
size: few

DNA: TGTGCCCGCCCCGGGGAGGGCAATCAGCCCCAGCATTTT
CDR3: CARPGEGNQPQHF
D: -
V: TRBV25-1
J: TRBJ1-5
length: 13
size: -

DNA: TGTGCCAGCAGCTCCACCGATCGGACTAGCGGGAGGTGGTACGAGCAGTACTTC
CDR3: CASSSTDRTSGRWYEQYF
D: TRBD2
V: TRBV13
J: TRBJ2-7
length: 18
size: -

DNA: TGTGCCAGCAGCTCAATCCGGGGGAGAAACACTGAAGCTTTCTTT
CDR3: CASSSIRGRNTEAFF
D: -
V: TRBV7-9
J: TRBJ1-1
length: 15
size: -

DNA: TGCGCCAGCAGCTTGAATTCGGACGAGCAGTACTTC
CDR3: CASSLNSDEQYF
D: -
V: TRBV5-1
J: TRBJ2-7
length: 12
size: many

DNA: TGTGCCAGCAGCTTTTCTGTTGGACAGGGATTGACTGAAGCTTTCTTT
CDR3: CASSFSVGQGLTEAFF
D: TRBD1
V: TRBV5-5
J: TRBJ1-1
length: 16
size: -

DNA: TGTGCCAGCAGTGAAGCTACTGGCAGGGCGCAGCCCCAGCATTTT
CDR3: CASSEATGRAQPQHF
D: -
V: TRBV10-3
J: TRBJ1-5
length: 15
size: -

DNA: TGCAGTGGACAGACAGGTTACGAGCAGTACTTC
CDR3: CSGQTGYEQYF
D: -
V: TRBV29-1
J: TRBJ2-7
length: 11
size: -

DNA: TGCAGTGCTAGGGACTCGGGACAGGGGAACACTGAAGCTTTCTTT
CDR3: CSARDSGQGNTEAFF
D: TRBD1
V: TRBV20-1
J: TRBJ1-1
length: 15
size: -

DNA: TGCAGTGCCCAATATAGGCTGAACACTGAAGCTTTCTTT
CDR3: CSAQYRLNTEAFF
D: -
V: TRBV20-1
J: TRBJ1-1
length: 13
size: many

DNA: TGTGCCAGCAGGGCGGGGACAGCGCTCCACTTT
CDR3: CASRAGTALHF
D: TRBD1
V: TRBV2
J: TRBJ1-6
length: 11
size: -

DNA: TGCGCCAGCAGCCAAGGGGGGGCTTATAATTCACCCCTCCACTTT
CDR3: CASSQGGAYNSPLHF
D: -
V: TRBV4-1
J: TRBJ1-6
length: 15
size: -

DNA: TGCAGTGCTAGTGAAGTATCGGGATACGAGCAGTACTTC
CDR3: CSASEVSGYEQYF
D: -
V: TRBV20-1
J: TRBJ2-7
length: 13
size: many

DNA: TGCAGTGCTAGATACCAGGGCACCATATATTTT
CDR3: CSARYQGTIYF
D: -
V: TRBV20-1
J: TRBJ1-3
length: 11
size: many

DNA: TGTGCCACCAGCAGAGATCTCTGGCAGGGGGCTGGCAATGAGCAGTTCTTC
CDR3: CATSRDLWQGAGNEQFF
D: TRBD1
V: TRBV15
J: TRBJ2-1
length: 17
size: -

DNA: TGTGCCAGCAGCCCTCAGGGGACGAGTAACACTGAAGCTTTCTTT
CDR3: CASSPQGTSNTEAFF
D: -
V: TRBV7-8
J: TRBJ1-1
length: 15
size: -

DNA: TGCGCCAGCAGTGAGTCGATCAGGGGGCAGCTTGGCTACACCTTC
CDR3: CASSESIRGQLGYTF
D: TRBD1
V: TRBV10-2
J: TRBJ1-2
length: 15
size: many

DNA: TGCGCCAGCAGCTTGCCCCCAACCTCCTACGAGCAGTACTTC
CDR3: CASSLPPTSYEQYF
D: -
V: TRBV5-1
J: TRBJ2-7
length: 14
size: -

DNA: TGTGCCAGCGGACCAGGAGGAGGAGTCGAGCAGTACTTC
CDR3: CASGPGGGVEQYF
D: -
V: TRBV7-9
J: TRBJ2-7
length: 13
size: many

DNA: TGTGCCATCAGTGAGGAACAGGGCACCGGAAACACCATATATTTT
CDR3: CAISEEQGTGNTIYF
D: -
V: TRBV10-3
J: TRBJ1-3
length: 15
size: many

DNA: TGTGCCAGCAGCCAGTGGACTAGCGGGGGTTACGAGCAGTACTTC
CDR3: CASSQWTSGGYEQYF
D: TRBD2
V: TRBV16
J: TRBJ2-7
length: 15
size: -

DNA: TGTGCCACCAGCAGCTCGACAGCCTCTGGGGCCAACGTCCTGACTTTC
CDR3: CATSSSTASGANVLTF
D: -
V: TRBV15
J: TRBJ2-6
length: 16
size: -

DNA: TGCAGCGTTGGACGGGTAGGGAACACTGAAGCTTTCTTT
CDR3: CSVGRVGNTEAFF
D: -
V: TRBV29-1
J: TRBJ1-1
length: 13
size: -

DNA: TGTGCCAGCAGCCAAGATCGGGGACAGGGACCTCTAGGGACACCCCTCCACTTT
CDR3: CASSQDRGQGPLGTPLHF
D: TRBD1
V: TRBV7-2
J: TRBJ1-6
length: 18
size: -

DNA: TGCAGCGTTGTTAACCCCGGGACAGGGACGGGGGAGACCCAGTACTTC
CDR3: CSVVNPGTGTGETQYF
D: TRBD1
V: TRBV29-1
J: TRBJ2-5
length: 16
size: -